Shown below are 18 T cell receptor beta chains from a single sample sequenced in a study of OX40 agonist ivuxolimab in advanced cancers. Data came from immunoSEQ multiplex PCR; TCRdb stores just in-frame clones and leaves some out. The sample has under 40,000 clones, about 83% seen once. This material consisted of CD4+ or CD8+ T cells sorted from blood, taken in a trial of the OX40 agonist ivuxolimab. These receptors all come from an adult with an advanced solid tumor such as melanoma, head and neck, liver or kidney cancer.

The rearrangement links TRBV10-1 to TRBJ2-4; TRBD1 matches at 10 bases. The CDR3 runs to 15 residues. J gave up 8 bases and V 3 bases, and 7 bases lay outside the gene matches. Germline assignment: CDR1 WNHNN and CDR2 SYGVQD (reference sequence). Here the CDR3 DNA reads TGCGCCAGCAGTGATGACAGGGGGCCGGGAGACATTCAGTACTTC. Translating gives CASSDDRGPGDIQYF.

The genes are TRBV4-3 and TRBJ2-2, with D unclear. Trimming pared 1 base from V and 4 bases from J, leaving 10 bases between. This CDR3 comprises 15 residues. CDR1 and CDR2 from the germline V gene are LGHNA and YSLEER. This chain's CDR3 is CASSQGYASTGELFF. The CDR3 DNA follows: TGCGCCAGCAGCCAAGGATACGCGAGCACCGGGGAGCTGTTTTTT.

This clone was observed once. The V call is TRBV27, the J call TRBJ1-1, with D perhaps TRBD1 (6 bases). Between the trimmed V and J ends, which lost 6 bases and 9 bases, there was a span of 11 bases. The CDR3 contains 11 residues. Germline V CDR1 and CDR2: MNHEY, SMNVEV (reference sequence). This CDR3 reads CASRNQGKAFF. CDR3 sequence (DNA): TGTGCCAGCAGAAACCAGGGGAAAGCTTTCTTT.

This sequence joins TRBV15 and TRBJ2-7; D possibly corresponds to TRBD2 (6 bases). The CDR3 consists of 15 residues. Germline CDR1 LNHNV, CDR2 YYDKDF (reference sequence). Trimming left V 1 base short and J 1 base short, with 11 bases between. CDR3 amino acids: CATSRGGGASYEQYF. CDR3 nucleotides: TGTGCCACCAGCAGAGGAGGAGGGGCATCCTACGAGCAGTACTTC.

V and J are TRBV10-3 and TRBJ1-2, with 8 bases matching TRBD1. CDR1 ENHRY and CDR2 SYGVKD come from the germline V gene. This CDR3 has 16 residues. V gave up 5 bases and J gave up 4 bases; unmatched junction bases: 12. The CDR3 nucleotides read TGTGCCATCAGTCGTCTGACAGGGGAATTGGGCTATGGCTACACCTTC. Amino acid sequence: CAISRLTGELGYGYTF.

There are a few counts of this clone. The CDR3 sequence: CAWSADLGGEQFF. The CDR3 nucleotides are TGTGCCTGGAGTGCCGATCTTGGGGGTGAGCAGTTCTTC. The genes are TRBV30 and TRBJ2-1; D could derive from TRBD1 or TRBD2 (5 bases each). The germline CDR1 and CDR2 sequences are GTSNPN and SVGIG (reference sequence). The CDR3 length is 13 residues. V dropped 1 base and J dropped 9 bases, with 13 bases sitting between them.

This CDR3 reads CATELAGTDTQYF. The CDR3 DNA reads TGTGCCACCGAACTAGCGGGCACAGATACGCAGTATTTT. The chain recombines TRBV28 with TRBJ2-3; 8 bases fit TRBD2. CDR3 length equals 13 residues. Trimming removed 10 bases from V and 1 base from J; junction bases left unmatched: 4. The V gene's germline CDR1 is MDHEN and CDR2 SYDVKM. Supplemented by reference TRBV28 and TRBJ2-3, the full variable domain reads DVKVTQSSRYLVKRTGEKVFLECVQDMDHENMFWYRQDPGLGLRLIYFSYDVKMKEKGDIPEGYSVSREKKERFSLILESASTNQTSMYLCATELAGTDTQYFGPGTRLTVL.

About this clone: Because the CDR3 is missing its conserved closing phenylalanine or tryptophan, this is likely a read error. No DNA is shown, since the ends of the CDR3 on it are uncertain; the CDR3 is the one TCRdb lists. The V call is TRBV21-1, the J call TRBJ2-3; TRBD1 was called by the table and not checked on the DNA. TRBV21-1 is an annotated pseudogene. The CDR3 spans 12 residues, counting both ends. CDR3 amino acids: CASSPTKPQGNQ.

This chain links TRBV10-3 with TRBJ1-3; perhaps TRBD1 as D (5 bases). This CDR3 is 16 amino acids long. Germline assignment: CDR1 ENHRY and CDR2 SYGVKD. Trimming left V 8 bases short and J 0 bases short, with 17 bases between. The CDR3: CAIGGKGQTSGNTIYF. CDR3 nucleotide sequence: TGTGCCATCGGGGGAAAAGGACAAACCTCTGGAAACACCATATATTTT.

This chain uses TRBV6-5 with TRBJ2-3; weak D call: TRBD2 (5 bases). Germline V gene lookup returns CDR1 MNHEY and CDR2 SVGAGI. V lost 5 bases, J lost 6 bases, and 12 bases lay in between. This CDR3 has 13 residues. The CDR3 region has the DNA TGTGCCAGCAGTAGCGGATGGACCGATACGCAGTATTTT. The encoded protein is CASSSGWTDTQYF.

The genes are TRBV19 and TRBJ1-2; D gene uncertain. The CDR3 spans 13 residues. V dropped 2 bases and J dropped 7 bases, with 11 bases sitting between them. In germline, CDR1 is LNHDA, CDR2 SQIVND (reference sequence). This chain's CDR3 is CASSISGGRGYTF. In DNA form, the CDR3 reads TGTGCCAGTAGTATATCGGGCGGGCGTGGCTACACCTTC.

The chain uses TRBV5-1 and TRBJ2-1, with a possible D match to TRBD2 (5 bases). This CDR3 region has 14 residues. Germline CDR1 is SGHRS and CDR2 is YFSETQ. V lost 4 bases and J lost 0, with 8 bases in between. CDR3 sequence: CASSEGSSYNEQFF. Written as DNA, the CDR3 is TGCGCCAGCAGCGAGGGTAGCTCCTACAATGAGCAGTTCTTC.

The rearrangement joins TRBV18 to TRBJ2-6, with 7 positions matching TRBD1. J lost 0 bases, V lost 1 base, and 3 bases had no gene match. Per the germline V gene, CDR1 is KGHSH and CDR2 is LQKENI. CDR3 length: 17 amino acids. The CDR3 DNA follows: TGTGCCAGCTCACCACGGGACAGAGACTCTGGGGCCAACGTCCTGACTTTC. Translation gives CASSPRDRDSGANVLTF.

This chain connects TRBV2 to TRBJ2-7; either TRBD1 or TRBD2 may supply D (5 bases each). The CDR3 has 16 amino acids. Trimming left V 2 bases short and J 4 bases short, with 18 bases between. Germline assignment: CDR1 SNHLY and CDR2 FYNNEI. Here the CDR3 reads CASSEYEGTIAYEQYF. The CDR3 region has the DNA TGTGCCAGCAGTGAATATGAAGGGACCATAGCTTACGAGCAGTACTTC.

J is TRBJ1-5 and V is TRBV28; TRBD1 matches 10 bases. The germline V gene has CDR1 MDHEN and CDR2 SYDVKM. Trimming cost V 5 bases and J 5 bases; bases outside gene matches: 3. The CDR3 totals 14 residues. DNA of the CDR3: TGTGCCAGCAGTCCGGGGACAGGGGATCAGCCCCAGCATTTT. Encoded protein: CASSPGTGDQPQHF.

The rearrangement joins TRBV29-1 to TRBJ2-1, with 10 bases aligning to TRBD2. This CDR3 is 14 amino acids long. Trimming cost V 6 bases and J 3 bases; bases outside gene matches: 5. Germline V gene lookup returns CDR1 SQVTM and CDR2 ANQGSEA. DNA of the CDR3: TGCAGCGTGAAAGGACTAGCGGACTACAATGAGCAGTTCTTC. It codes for CSVKGLADYNEQFF.

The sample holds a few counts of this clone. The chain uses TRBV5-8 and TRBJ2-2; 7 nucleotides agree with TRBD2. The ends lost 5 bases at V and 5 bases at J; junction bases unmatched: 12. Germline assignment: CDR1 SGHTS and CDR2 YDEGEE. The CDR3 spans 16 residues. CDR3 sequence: CASRLALLARTGELFF. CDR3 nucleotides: TGTGCCAGCAGACTGGCCCTACTAGCGAGGACCGGGGAGCTGTTTTTT.

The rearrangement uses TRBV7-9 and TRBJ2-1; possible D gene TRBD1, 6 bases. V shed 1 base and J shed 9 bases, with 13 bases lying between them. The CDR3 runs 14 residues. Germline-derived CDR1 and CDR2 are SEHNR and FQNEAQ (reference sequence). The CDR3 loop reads CASSLVRTVGEQFF. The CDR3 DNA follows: TGTGCCAGCAGCTTAGTTAGGACAGTGGGTGAGCAGTTCTTC.